This TCR beta chain appears in the sequencing data of a study of chemoradiotherapy in HPV16-positive cancers. Study-wide background: Candidate HPV-specific clones and shared TCR motifs came from a couple of HPV16-positive patients.

CDR1 and CDR2 (germline): MNHNY, SVGAGI (reference sequence). The CDR3 is 16 residues long. V dropped 5 bases and J dropped 11 bases, with 27 bases sitting between them. Repeated repertoire sampling spanned the course of chemoradiotherapy. General study results and limits: HPV-specific T cells were functionally defined from only two HPV16-positive patients.

This clone was picked up one time. Its target is unknown. The assay was immunoSEQ multiplex PCR, and TCRdb's table has in-frame clones only and misses some. The sample shows over 9,000 clones, roughly nine tenths of them seen only once. The sample consisted of blood, taken from a patient who underwent chemoradiotherapy. The chain couples TRBV6-6 to TRBJ2-5; D tentatively fits TRBD1 or TRBD2 (5 bases each). This clonotype was sampled from a human donor with HPV-associated anogenital cancer. DNA for the CDR3: TGTGCCAGCAGTAACCGCATCACGGGGCTATCTTGGGAGCAGTACTTC. It codes for CASSNRITGLSWEQYF.